These 5 T cell receptor beta chains share one sample of origin, sequenced in a study of human T cells and chemical hapten exposure. TCRdb re-analysed the RACE reads in MiXCR, keeping a single row per CDR3 protein. The sample includes more than 75,000 distinct CDR3 sequences, over 8.5% of them seen just once. Time point defined: healthy volunteer bleed at 6 weeks. Unfractionated whole blood served as the source for total RNA extraction. Specimen: whole blood. These receptors were taken from a male donor in good health. Some clones in this sample may be carry-over from other donors' samples.

At least ten counts were recorded for this clonotype. The chain has TRBV9 and TRBJ1-1, with a weak D call TRBD1 (5 bases). V lost 3 bases, J lost 6 bases, and 15 bases lay in between. Germline assignment: CDR1 SGDLS and CDR2 YYNGEE. CDR3 length: 14 residues. The CDR3 DNA reads as TGTGCCAGCAGCGCACAAGGGGACGGTGCTGAAGCTTTCTTT. Protein product: CASSAQGDGAEAFF.

At least ten counts were recorded for this clonotype. This chain uses TRBV10-3 with TRBJ1-6, with D maybe TRBD1 (5 bases). V was cut by 6 bases and J by 5 bases, with 11 bases left in between. The V gene's germline CDR1 is ENHRY and CDR2 SYGVKD. The CDR3 is 14 residues long. This CDR3 reads CAISSDSNNSPLHF. CDR3 DNA sequence: TGTGCCATCAGCTCAGACAGTAATAATTCACCCCTCCACTTT.

This chain links TRBV29-1 with TRBJ2-1; 7 bases agree with TRBD2. The V gene end was trimmed by 3 bases and the J gene end by 9 bases; junction bases not matched to a gene: 11. The CDR3 covers 14 residues. In germline, CDR1 is SQVTM, CDR2 ANQGSEA. The CDR3 nucleotides read TGCAGCGTTGAGGGAGCGGGGTCGACAAGTGAGCAGTTCTTC. Its protein is CSVEGAGSTSEQFF.

The chain joins TRBV27 to TRBJ1-2; 7 bases fit TRBD1. Trimming cost V 5 bases and J 3 bases; bases outside gene matches: 12. Germline lookup yields CDR1 MNHEY and CDR2 SMNVEV (reference sequence). The CDR3 contains 16 residues. This CDR3 reads CASSPRDRDTDYGYTF. The CDR3 bases are TGTGCCAGCAGTCCCCGAGACAGGGATACGGACTATGGCTACACCTTC.

This chain joins TRBV9 and TRBJ2-3; D remains unclear. V was clipped by 0 bases and J by 3 bases, with 14 bases between them. The germline gives CDR1 SGDLS, CDR2 YYNGEE. The CDR3 length is 16 residues. The CDR3 DNA reads TGTGCCAGCAGCGTAGGCTCTAAAGCTCTGACAGATACGCAGTATTTT. Its protein is CASSVGSKALTDTQYF.